This is a list of T cell receptor beta chains from one sample in a study of T cells in localized non-small cell lung cancer. Generated by immunoSEQ multiplex PCR, the TCRdb table keeps only in-frame clones and is missing some. The table includes some 15,000 clones, approximately 80% detected once. Sequencing was performed on peripheral blood, taken before any cancer treatment. All receptors come from a male donor older than 55 with stage I lung adenocarcinoma. Each CDR3 is given with its conserved first and last residue. Each record gives: V gene, D gene, J gene, clone size, CDR3 DNA, CDR3 protein. The D gene is left open where the match is weak. Not all rows give a size; the values are once, few, many and, for expanded clones, a class.

TRBV7-2	-	TRBJ2-2	-	TGTGCCAGCAGCTTAGGACTAGCGAACACCGGGGAGCTGTTTTTT	CASSLGLANTGELFF
TRBV5-1	TRBD1	TRBJ1-2	-	TGCGCCAGCAGCCCCTCGCCCCGGGACAGCTATGGCTACACCTTC	CASSPSPRDSYGYTF
TRBV14	TRBD2	TRBJ2-7	-	TGTGCCAGCAGCCAAGATGGGGGCCGACTAGCGGGAGTCTACGAGCAGTACTTC	CASSQDGGRLAGVYEQYF
TRBV6-9	-	TRBJ1-1	-	TGTGCCAGCAGTCCGACCGACAGGAGCACTGAAGCTTTCTTT	CASSPTDRSTEAFF
TRBV28	-	TRBJ2-7	-	TGTGCCAGTAGGCGGGCCAACTACGAGCAGTACTTC	CASRRANYEQYF
TRBV28	TRBD2	TRBJ2-1	-	TGTGCCAGCAGTCCACTAGCGGGAGGACTCAATGAGCAGTTCTTC	CASSPLAGGLNEQFF
TRBV4-1	-	TRBJ1-2	-	TGCGCCAGCAGCCAACGGGCAGTAGCTAACTATGGCTACACCTTC	CASSQRAVANYGYTF
TRBV29-1	-	TRBJ2-1	once	TGCAGCGTTGAGCTGGCAGGGGTATATAGCTCCTACAATGAGCAGTTCTTC	CSVELAGVYSSYNEQFF
TRBV2	-	TRBJ2-1	-	TGTGCCAGCAGAATTGTGGTTGAGCAGTTCTTC	CASRIVVEQFF
TRBV18	TRBD1	TRBJ1-2	once	TGTGCCAGCTCATCGACAGGGGATGGCTACACCTTC	CASSSTGDGYTF
TRBV10-2	-	TRBJ2-7	-	TGCGCCAGCAGTGAAGGGTCCGAGCAGTACTTC	CASSEGSEQYF
TRBV19	TRBD1	TRBJ1-2	few	TGTGCCAGTAGGGGGGACAGAGCTAACTATGGCTACACCTTC	CASRGDRANYGYTF
TRBV18	TRBD1	TRBJ2-2	-	TGTGCCAGCTCACCACCGAGACAGGGGGACACCGGGGAGCTGTTTTTT	CASSPPRQGDTGELFF
TRBV2	-	TRBJ2-3	-	TGTGCCAGCAGAGATCAGCGCCGCAGCACAGATACGCAGTATTTT	CASRDQRRSTDTQYF
TRBV19	-	TRBJ1-6	-	TGTGCCAGTAGTATCCAATTCAGAAGTGGTAGTTCACCCCTCCACTTT	CASSIQFRSGSSPLHF
TRBV5-1	-	TRBJ2-1	-	TGCGCCAGCAGCTTAAACCCAACCTCCTACAATGAGCAGTTCTTC	CASSLNPTSYNEQFF
TRBV4-1	-	TRBJ2-3	-	TGCGCCAGCAGCCAAGATCCAGTGGGGGCTAGCACAGATACGCAGTATTTT	CASSQDPVGASTDTQYF
TRBV28	TRBD1	TRBJ1-2	-	TGTGCCAGCAGTTTACTCGGGACAGAATATTATAACTATGGCTACACCTTC	CASSLLGTEYYNYGYTF